The source of this TCR beta chain is a study of T cell repertoires in cytomegalovirus infection. The CDR3 is made up of 15 amino acids. The V end lost 4 bases, the J end lost 2 bases, and 15 bases lay between the germline ends. The germline CDR1 and CDR2 sequences are SQVTM and ANQGSEA. TCRdb reanalysed the reads using MiXCR and keeps one entry per CDR3 protein. The table has fewer than 900,000 distinct CDR3 sequences, roughly 29% seen once. A word on this clonotype: Its antigen remains unidentified.

The specimen comprised cultured CD8+ T cells from PBMCs, sampled from culture after CMV antigen stimulation. This TCR was recovered from a human donor in good health (CMV status not recorded). Some clones in this sample may be carry-over from other donors' samples. The chain is built from TRBV29-1 and TRBJ2-1; D gene uncertain. The DNA of the CDR3 is TGCAGCGTTGTGGCCCCCTTAGCCCCCTACAATGAGCAGTTCTTC. Translation gives CSVVAPLAPYNEQFF.